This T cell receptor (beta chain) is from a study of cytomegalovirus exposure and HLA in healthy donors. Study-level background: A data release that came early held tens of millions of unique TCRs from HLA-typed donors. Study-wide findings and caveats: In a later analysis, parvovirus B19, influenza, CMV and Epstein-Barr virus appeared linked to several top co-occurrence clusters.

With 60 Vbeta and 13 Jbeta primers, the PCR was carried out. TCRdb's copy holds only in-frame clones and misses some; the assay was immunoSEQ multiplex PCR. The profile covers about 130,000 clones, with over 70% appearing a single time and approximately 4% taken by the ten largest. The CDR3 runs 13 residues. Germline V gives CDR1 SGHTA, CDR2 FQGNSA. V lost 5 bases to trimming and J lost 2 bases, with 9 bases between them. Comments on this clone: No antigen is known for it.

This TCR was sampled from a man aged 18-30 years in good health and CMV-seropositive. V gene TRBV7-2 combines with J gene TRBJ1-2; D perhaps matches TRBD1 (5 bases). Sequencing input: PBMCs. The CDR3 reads CASSGTSNYGYTF. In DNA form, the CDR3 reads TGTGCCAGCAGCGGGACTTCCAACTATGGCTACACCTTC. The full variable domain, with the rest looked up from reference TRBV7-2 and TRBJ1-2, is GAGVSQSPSNKVTEKGKDVELRCDPISGHTALYWYRQSLGQGLEFLIYFQGNSAPDKSGLPSDRFSAERTGGSVSTLTIQRTQQEDSAVYLCASSGTSNYGYTFGSGTRLTVV.